The present TCR beta chain was sequenced within a study of immune aging and cytomegalovirus after organ transplant (dated by TCRdb to 2020 to 2023). Looking at the study overall: Three-drug immunosuppression with prednisone, tacrolimus, and mycophenolate was given to all transplant recipients. The paper as a whole reports these results and caveats: Large clones contained a higher proportion of TEMRA cells, and the seven largest clones (approximately 1,900 cells) acquired aged and TEMRA cells while losing TCM cells. Because CD57 was not measured in the sequencing data, a conservative gene-based aging definition was used instead. Following viremia, aged-phenotype cells rose post-transplant in clones of any size, with the rise occurring earlier in large clones (days 200-264) than in small clones.

The method was single-cell sequencing. The sequencer listed for this sample is Illumina NovaSeq 6000. For cell capture and library preparation, the team used the BD Rhapsody Targeted mRNA and AbSeq Reagent Kit in a microwell format. Libraries covered TCR, sample tags, AbSeq, and targeted mRNA from the Human T-Cell Expression Panel plus custom TOX and TOX2 primers. Sequencing of the libraries was done on an Illumina NovaSeq. Turning to the authors' computational methods: The analysis covered 9,000 to 13,000 cells in total, of which about 7,300 were CD8 T cells and 4,000 to 5,000 were CD8 T cells with an identifiable TCR CDR3. The BD Rhapsody Targeted Analysis Pipeline, including V(D)J processing, was run on the Seven Bridges Genomics platform to process the raw data. Quality control, Sample Tag demultiplexing with Lex-BDSMK, clone identification with VDJ Explorer, and Seurat clustering were performed in SeqGeq 1.6.0. Clones making up <1% of CD8 T cells were classified as non-expanded, and clones making up >2.5% of the sample were classified as clonal expansions. TCRdb applied fastp at Q25 and MiXCR to the public reads, then kept only in-frame beta chains. Under each unique CDR3 protein, matching rows form one entry showing the most common genes and DNA. The V and J calls come from TCRdb's annotation, not from the publication. The sample table contains about 21,000 distinct CDR3 sequences; only one count was recorded for 36% of them. The ten largest clones capture about 25% of the sample.

The time point label corresponds to: five sample-tagged time points from pre-transplant (day -1) to day 368 post-transplant, pooled. Thawed PBMC were stimulated for around 11 hours with a CMV IE-1 overlapping peptide library without transport inhibitors. After being thawed and rested overnight, the cells were stimulated in R10 medium along with CD28/CD49d costimulation. The IE-1 peptide library was made up of 15-amino-acid peptides with 11-amino-acid overlaps. Samples from each time point were barcoded using BD Single-Cell Multiplexing Kit Sample Tags, then pooled and stained with sorting antibodies plus oligo-conjugated anti-CD45RA. A BD FACSAria III was used to sort CMV-responsive CD8+CD137+ and CD4+CD154+ T cells at 4-way purity. Blood samples were drawn into EDTA vacutainers and processed by Ficoll gradient within 1-24 hours. The junction carries 19 bases between V and J, which are trimmed by 2 bases and 8 bases respectively. For CDR1 and CDR2, the germline V gene lists MNHNS and SASEGT. The CDR3 spans 16 residues, from the cysteine through the phenylalanine. Only the CDR3 region is kept as DNA, spanning 48 bases read in frame from base 1.

This clonotype is medium-sized (0.01 to 0.1%) in terms of sample share. There is no known antigen for this receptor. Base quality data are lacking; no much larger clone is found one base away. This clonotype was obtained from a female donor who had a heart transplant and CMV viremia. The sequenced sample was CMV peptide-activated CD4+ and CD8+ T cells sorted from blood, obtained at five time points, pooled. The cell subset or site label here, explained by the study, means: sorted CD8+CD137+ and CD4+CD154+ T cells after about 12 h CMV IE-1 peptide stimulation. The sequence joins TRBV6-1 to TRBJ2-1; possibly the D gene is TRBD2, per 6 matching bases. The DNA sequence is TGTGCCAGCAGTGAATCTGTGTGGGAGGTTGTGCATGAGCAGTTCTTC. Translated, this is CASSESVWEVVHEQFF.